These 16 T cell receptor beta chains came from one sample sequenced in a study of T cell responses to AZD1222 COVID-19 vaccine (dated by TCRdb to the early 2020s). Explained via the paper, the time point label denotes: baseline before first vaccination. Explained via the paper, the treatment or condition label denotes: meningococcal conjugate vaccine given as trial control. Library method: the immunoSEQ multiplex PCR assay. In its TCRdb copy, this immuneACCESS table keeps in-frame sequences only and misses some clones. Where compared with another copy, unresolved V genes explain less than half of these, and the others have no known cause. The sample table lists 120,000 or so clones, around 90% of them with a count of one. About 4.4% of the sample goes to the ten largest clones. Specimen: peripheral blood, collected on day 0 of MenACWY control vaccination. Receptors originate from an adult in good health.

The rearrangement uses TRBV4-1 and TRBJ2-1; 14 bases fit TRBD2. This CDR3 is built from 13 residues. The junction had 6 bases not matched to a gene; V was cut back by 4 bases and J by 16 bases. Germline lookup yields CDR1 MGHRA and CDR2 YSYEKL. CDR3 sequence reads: CASSLGTSGSNFF. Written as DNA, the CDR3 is TGCGCCAGCAGCCTTGGGACTAGCGGGAGCAACTTCTTC.

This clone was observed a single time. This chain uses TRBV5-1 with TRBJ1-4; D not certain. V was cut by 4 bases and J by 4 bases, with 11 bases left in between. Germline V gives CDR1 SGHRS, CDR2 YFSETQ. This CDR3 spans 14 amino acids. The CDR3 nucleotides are TGCGCCAGCAGCCCGGACGGTCTTAATGAAAAACTGTTTTTT. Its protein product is CASSPDGLNEKLFF. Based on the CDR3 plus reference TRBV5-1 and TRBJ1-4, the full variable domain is KAGVTQTPRYLIKTRGQQVTLSCSPISGHRSVSWYQQTPGQGLQFLFEYFSETQRNKGNFPGRFSGRQFSNSRSEMNVSTLELGDSALYLCASSPDGLNEKLFFGSGTQLSVL.

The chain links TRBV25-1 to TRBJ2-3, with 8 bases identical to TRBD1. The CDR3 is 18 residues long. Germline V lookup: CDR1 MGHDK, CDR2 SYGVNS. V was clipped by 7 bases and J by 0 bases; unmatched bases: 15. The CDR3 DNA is TGTGCCAGCAACCAGGGGCAGGGGGCTCAAGCTAGCACAGATACGCAGTATTTT. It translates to CASNQGQGAQASTDTQYF.

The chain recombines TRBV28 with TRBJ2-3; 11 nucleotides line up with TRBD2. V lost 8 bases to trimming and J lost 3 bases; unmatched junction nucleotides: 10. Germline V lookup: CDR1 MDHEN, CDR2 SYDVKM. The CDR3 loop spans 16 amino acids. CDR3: CASRSPSGGFTDTQYF. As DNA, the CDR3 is TGTGCCAGCCGAAGCCCTAGCGGGGGGTTTACAGATACGCAGTATTTT.

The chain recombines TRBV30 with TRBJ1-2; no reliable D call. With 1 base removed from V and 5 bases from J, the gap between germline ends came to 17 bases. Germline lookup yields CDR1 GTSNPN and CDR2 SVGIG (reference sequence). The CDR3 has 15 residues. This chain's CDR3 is CAWSGGTLGPYGYTF. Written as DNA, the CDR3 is TGTGCCTGGAGTGGGGGAACCCTCGGGCCTTATGGCTACACCTTC.

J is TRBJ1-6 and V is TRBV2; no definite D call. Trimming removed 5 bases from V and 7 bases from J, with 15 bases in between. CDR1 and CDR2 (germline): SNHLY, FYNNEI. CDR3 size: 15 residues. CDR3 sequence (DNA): TGTGCCAGCAGTCCCAGGCTGGGGAACAATTCACCCCTCCACTTT. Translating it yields CASSPRLGNNSPLHF.

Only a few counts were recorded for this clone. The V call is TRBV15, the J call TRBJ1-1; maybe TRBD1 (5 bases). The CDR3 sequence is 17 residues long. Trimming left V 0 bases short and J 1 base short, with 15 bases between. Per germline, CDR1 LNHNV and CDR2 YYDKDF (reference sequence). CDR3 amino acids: CATSRDRIRGRNTEAFF. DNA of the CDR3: TGTGCCACCAGCAGAGATAGGATTCGGGGGAGGAACACTGAAGCTTTCTTT.

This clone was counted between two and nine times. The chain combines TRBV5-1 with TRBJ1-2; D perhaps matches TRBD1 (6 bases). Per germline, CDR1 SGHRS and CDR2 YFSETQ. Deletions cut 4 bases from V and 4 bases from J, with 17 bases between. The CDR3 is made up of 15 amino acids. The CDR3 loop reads CASSEQGGGGYGYTF. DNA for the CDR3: TGCGCCAGCAGCGAACAGGGAGGCGGGGGCTATGGCTACACCTTC. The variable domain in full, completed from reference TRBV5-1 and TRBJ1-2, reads KAGVTQTPRYLIKTRGQQVTLSCSPISGHRSVSWYQQTPGQGLQFLFEYFSETQRNKGNFPGRFSGRQFSNSRSEMNVSTLELGDSALYLCASSEQGGGGYGYTFGSGTRLTVV.

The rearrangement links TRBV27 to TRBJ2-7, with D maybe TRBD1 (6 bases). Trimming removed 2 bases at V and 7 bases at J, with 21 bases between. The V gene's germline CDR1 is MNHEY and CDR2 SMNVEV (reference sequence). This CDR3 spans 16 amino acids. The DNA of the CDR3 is TGTGCCAGCAGTTTAACCCCAGGGGCTTCGGTTAGGGAGCAGTACTTC. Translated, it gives CASSLTPGASVREQYF.

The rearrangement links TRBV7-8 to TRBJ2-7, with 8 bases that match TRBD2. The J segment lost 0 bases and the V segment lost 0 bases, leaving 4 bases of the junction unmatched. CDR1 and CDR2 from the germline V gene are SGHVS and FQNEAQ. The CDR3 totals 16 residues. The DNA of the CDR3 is TGTGCCAGCAGCTTAGCCACGGGGGGGAGCTCCTACGAGCAGTACGTC. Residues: CASSLATGGSSYEQYV.

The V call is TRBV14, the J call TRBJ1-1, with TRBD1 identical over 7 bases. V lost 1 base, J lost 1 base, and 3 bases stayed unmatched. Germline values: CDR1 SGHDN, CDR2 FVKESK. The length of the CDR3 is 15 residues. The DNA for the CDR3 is TGTGCCAGCAGCCAAGGTGCAGGGGGGAACACTGAAGCTTTCTTT. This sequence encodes CASSQGAGGNTEAFF.

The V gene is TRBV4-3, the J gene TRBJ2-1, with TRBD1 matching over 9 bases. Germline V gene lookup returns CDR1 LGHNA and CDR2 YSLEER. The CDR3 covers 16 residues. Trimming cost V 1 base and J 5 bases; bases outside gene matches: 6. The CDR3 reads CASSQGPGTGNNEQFF. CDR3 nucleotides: TGCGCCAGCAGCCAAGGCCCCGGGACAGGGAACAATGAGCAGTTCTTC.

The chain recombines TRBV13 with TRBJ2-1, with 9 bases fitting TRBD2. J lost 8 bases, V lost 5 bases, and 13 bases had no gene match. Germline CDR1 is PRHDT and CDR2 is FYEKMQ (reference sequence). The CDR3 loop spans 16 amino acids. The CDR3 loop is CASSHNLGLAIHEQFF. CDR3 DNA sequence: TGTGCCAGCAGCCACAACTTAGGACTAGCGATACATGAGCAGTTCTTC. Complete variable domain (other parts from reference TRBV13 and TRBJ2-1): AAGVIQSPRHLIKEKRETATLKCYPIPRHDTVYWYQQGPGQDPQFLISFYEKMQSDKGSIPDRFSAQQFSDYHSELNMSSLELGDSALYFCASSHNLGLAIHEQFFGPGTRLTVL.

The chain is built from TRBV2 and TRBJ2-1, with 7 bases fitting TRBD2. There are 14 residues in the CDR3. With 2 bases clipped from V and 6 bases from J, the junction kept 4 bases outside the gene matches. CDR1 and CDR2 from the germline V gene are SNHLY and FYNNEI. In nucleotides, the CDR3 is TGTGCCAGCAGTGAATTCGGGGGGACCAATGAGCAGTTCTTC. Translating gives CASSEFGGTNEQFF. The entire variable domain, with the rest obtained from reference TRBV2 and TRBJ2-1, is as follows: EPEVTQTPSHQVTQMGQEVILRCVPISNHLYFYWYRQILGQKVEFLVSFYNNEISEKSEIFDDQFSVERPDGSNFTLKIRSTKLEDSAMYFCASSEFGGTNEQFFGPGTRLTVL.

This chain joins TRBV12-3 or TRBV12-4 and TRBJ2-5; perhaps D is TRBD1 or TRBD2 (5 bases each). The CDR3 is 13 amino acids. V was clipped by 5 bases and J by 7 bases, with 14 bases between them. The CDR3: CASSRGSLGTQYF. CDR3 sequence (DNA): TGTGCCAGCAGTCGGGGCAGCCTGGGGACCCAGTACTTC.

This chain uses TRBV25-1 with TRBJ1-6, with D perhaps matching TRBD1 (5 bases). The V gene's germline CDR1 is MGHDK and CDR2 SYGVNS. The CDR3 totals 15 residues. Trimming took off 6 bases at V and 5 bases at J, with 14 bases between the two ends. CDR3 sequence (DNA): TGTGCCAGCAGCCTACCGGGACCGAATAATTCACCCCTCCACTTT. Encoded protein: CASSLPGPNNSPLHF.